This T cell receptor beta chain derives from a study of blood T cell repertoires in COVID-19. This CDR3 region has 14 residues. The V end lost 3 bases, the J end lost 0 bases, and 6 bases lay between the germline ends. CDR1 LNHDA and CDR2 SQIVND come from the germline V gene (reference sequence). This clone appeared a single time. The assay was immunoSEQ multiplex PCR, and TCRdb's table has in-frame clones only and misses some. The sample contains about 130,000 clones, 75% to 85% of which appear only once. Sample: peripheral blood. This receptor was identified in a woman aged 70-85 years with COVID-19, enrolled during active disease. The chain employs TRBV19 and TRBJ1-5, with D unresolved. This CDR3 is CASSMDFSNQPQHF. Written as DNA, the CDR3 is TGTGCCAGTAGTATGGACTTTAGCAATCAGCCCCAGCATTTT. Supplemented by reference TRBV19 and TRBJ1-5, the full variable domain reads DGGITQSPKYLFRKEGQNVTLSCEQNLNHDAMYWYRQDPGQGLRLIYYSQIVNDFQKGDIAEGYSVSREKKESFPLTVTSAQKNPTAFYLCASSMDFSNQPQHFGDGTRLSIL.